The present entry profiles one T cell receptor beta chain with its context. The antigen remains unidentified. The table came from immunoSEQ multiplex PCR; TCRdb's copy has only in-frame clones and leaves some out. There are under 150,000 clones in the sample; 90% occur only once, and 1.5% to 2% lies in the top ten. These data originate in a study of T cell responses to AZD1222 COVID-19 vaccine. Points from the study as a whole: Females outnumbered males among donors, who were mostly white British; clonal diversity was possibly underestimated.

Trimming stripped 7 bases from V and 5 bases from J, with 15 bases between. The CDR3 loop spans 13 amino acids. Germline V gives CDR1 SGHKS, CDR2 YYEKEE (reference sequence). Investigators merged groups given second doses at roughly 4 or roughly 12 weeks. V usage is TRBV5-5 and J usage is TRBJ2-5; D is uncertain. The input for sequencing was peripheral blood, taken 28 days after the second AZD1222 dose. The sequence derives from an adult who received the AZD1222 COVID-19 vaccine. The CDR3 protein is CASFQHLRETQYF. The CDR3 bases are TGTGCCAGCTTCCAACACCTTCGCGAGACCCAGTACTTC.